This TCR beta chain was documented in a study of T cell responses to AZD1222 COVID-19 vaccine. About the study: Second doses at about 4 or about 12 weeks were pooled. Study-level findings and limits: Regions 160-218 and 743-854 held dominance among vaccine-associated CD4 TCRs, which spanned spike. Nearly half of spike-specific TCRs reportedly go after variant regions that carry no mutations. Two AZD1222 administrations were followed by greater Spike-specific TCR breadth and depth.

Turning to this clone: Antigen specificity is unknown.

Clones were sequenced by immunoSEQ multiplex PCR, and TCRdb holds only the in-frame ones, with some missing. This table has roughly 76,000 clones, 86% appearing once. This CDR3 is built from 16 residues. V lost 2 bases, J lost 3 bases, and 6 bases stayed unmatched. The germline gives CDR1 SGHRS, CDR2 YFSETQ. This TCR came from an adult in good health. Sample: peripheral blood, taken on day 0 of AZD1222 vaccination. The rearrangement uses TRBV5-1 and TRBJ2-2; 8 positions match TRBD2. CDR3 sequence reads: CASSFTSGGYTGELFF. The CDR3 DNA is TGCGCCAGCAGCTTCACAAGCGGGGGCTACACCGGGGAGCTGTTTTTT.